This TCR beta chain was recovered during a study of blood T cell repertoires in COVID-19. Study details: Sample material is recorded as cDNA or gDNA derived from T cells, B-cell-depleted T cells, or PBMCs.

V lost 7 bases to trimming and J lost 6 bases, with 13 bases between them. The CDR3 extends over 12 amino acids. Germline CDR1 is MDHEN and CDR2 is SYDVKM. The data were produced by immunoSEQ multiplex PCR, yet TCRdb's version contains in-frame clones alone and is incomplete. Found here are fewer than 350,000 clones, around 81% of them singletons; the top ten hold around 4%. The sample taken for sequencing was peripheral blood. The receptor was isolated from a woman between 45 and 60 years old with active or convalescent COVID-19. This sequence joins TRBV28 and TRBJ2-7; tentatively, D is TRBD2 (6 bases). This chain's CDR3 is CASTPRGGEQYF. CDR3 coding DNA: TGTGCCAGCACCCCGCGGGGTGGCGAGCAGTACTTC.